One and the same sample provided the 30 T cell receptor beta chains below, sequenced in a study of cytomegalovirus exposure and HLA in healthy donors. The PCR made use of 60 Vbeta and 13 Jbeta primers. Data came from immunoSEQ multiplex PCR; TCRdb stores just in-frame clones and leaves some out. This sample yields over 200,000 clones, of which more than 75% are seen a single time; around 5.4% belongs to the top ten. The specimen was PBMCs. The receptor source for this set is a woman between 40 and 55 years old in good health and CMV-seropositive.

V gene TRBV11-3 combines with J gene TRBJ2-1; 13 nucleotides agree with TRBD2. The ends lost 1 base at V and 6 bases at J; junction bases unmatched: 6. Germline CDR1 and CDR2: SGHNT and YENEEA. The CDR3 totals 17 residues. The CDR3 protein is CASSLVSLAGGRNEQFF. DNA of the CDR3: TGTGCCAGCAGCTTAGTCTCACTAGCGGGGGGGCGCAATGAGCAGTTCTTC.

In its sample, this clone was seen a few times. The chain combines TRBV5-4 with TRBJ1-1; D is unresolved. The CDR3 has 13 amino acids. Looked up from germline, CDR1 is SGHNT and CDR2 is YYREEE (reference sequence). V dropped 6 bases and J dropped 6 bases, with 15 bases sitting between them. The CDR3 region has the DNA TGTGCCAGCACTCCCAGAGGGCGACCTGAAGCTTTCTTT. Translation: CASTPRGRPEAFF.

The rearrangement joins TRBV21-1 to TRBJ2-2; TRBD1 was called by the table and not checked on the DNA. TRBV21-1 is flagged as a pseudogene. The length of the CDR3 is 17 residues. The CDR3 reads CAISKRGQGKNTGELFF. The CDR3 DNA is TGTGCCATCAGCAAGAGGGGACAGGGAAAAAACACCGGGGAGCTGTTTTTT.

The rearrangement links TRBV21-1 to TRBJ1-1; TRBD1 was called by the table and not checked on the DNA. TRBV21-1 is a listed pseudogene. The CDR3 is 11 amino acids. The CDR3 bases are TGTGCCAGCACAGGAAACACTGAAGCTTTCTTT. Its protein product is CASTGNTEAFF.

A single count supports this clone. This chain uses TRBV18 with TRBJ2-1, with 7 bases fitting TRBD2. CDR3 length equals 16 residues. The germline gives CDR1 KGHSH, CDR2 LQKENI. V shed 2 bases and J 1 base; nucleotides not matched to a gene: 5. This CDR3 reads CASSPSLAVSYNEQFF. Written as DNA, the CDR3 is TGTGCCAGCTCACCAAGCCTAGCGGTTTCCTACAATGAGCAGTTCTTC.

This chain connects TRBV9 to TRBJ2-4, with D perhaps TRBD2 (5 bases). Germline V lookup: CDR1 SGDLS, CDR2 YYNGEE. V was clipped by 4 bases and J by 7 bases, with 21 bases between them. CDR3 length: 16 amino acids. The CDR3 loop is CASSLDVGDGGNIQYF. The CDR3 nucleotides read TGTGCCAGCAGCCTGGATGTCGGGGATGGTGGGAACATTCAGTACTTC.

The V call is TRBV10-3, the J call TRBJ1-3; possible D gene TRBD1, 5 bases. The CDR3 length is 15 residues. Germline V gives CDR1 ENHRY, CDR2 SYGVKD. CDR3 residues: CATRQQGLDGNTIYF. The CDR3 DNA is TGTGCTACGAGACAGCAGGGTCTTGATGGAAACACCATATATTTT.

This sequence joins TRBV7-3 and TRBJ1-1; D might be TRBD1 (5 bases). V was cut by 2 bases and J by 5 bases, with 12 bases left in between. The CDR3 consists of 14 residues. Germline CDR1 is SGHTA and CDR2 is FQGTGA. CDR3 region: CASSLAGLGTEAFF. CDR3 DNA sequence: TGTGCCAGCAGCTTAGCAGGGCTTGGGACTGAAGCTTTCTTT.

The V call is TRBV11-3, the J call TRBJ1-1; tentative D call: TRBD1 (6 bases). The CDR3 sequence is 15 residues long. The V gene lost 5 bases and the J gene lost 0 bases, with 13 bases spanning the gap. Germline V gene data show CDR1 as SGHNT and CDR2 as YENEEA. The DNA of the CDR3 is TGTGCCAGCAGCCCGACAGGCCCCATGAACACTGAAGCTTTCTTT. It yields the protein CASSPTGPMNTEAFF.

V is TRBV7-2 and J is TRBJ2-1; 14 nucleotides agree with TRBD2. Per germline, CDR1 SGHTA and CDR2 FQGNSA. This CDR3 is built from 16 residues. V shed 5 bases, J shed 8 bases, and the junction held 8 bases outside the gene matches. Written as DNA, the CDR3 is TGTGCCAGCAGCGCCAGACTAGCGGGAGGGGTCGATGAGCAGTTCTTC. Amino acid sequence: CASSARLAGGVDEQFF.

The DNA for the CDR3 is TGTGCCAGCAGCCGAGGGACGGGAGGGCCGAACAATGAGCAGTTCTTC. Its protein is CASSRGTGGPNNEQFF. This rearrangement joins TRBV13 to TRBJ2-1, with 8 bases identical to TRBD2. Germline CDR1 PRHDT, CDR2 FYEKMQ (reference sequence). This CDR3 is 16 amino acids long. V dropped 5 bases and J dropped 5; count of bases not matched to a gene: 11.

V is TRBV6-5 and J is TRBJ2-1, with a weak D call TRBD2 (5 bases). V was pared by 0 bases and J by 4 bases, with 7 bases between. Germline V gene sequence: CDR1 MNHEY, CDR2 SVGAGI. The CDR3 covers 14 residues. The CDR3 reads CASSYSGRYNEQFF. For the CDR3, the DNA is TGTGCCAGCAGTTACTCGGGGAGATACAATGAGCAGTTCTTC.

V gene TRBV10-3 combines with J gene TRBJ2-7; 11 bases agree with TRBD2. J lost 7 bases, V lost 5 bases, and 7 bases had no gene match. The CDR3 has 14 residues. CDR1 and CDR2 (germline): ENHRY, SYGVKD. DNA for the CDR3: TGTGCCATCAGTCCGACTAGCGGGGTGGGGGAGCAGTACTTC. It yields the protein CAISPTSGVGEQYF.

CDR3 region: CASSYTGNQPQHF. The CDR3 region has the DNA TGTGCCAGCAGTTATACAGGTAATCAGCCCCAGCATTTT. The chain employs TRBV9 and TRBJ1-5, with a weak D call TRBD1 (5 bases). Looked up from germline, CDR1 is SGDLS and CDR2 is YYNGEE. The CDR3 is made up of 13 amino acids. Trimming removed 5 bases at V and 4 bases at J, with 10 bases between.

This clone has only one observation. The genes are TRBV7-2 and TRBJ2-7; D is undetermined. The germline gives CDR1 SGHTA, CDR2 FQGNSA. With 2 bases removed from V and 0 bases from J, the gap between germline ends came to 8 bases. The CDR3 is made up of 14 amino acids. CDR3 protein: CASSLLGSSYEQYF. The CDR3 DNA reads TGTGCCAGCAGCTTATTGGGCAGCTCCTACGAGCAGTACTTC.

V is TRBV27 and J is TRBJ1-5; maybe TRBD1 (6 bases). The ends were cut back, 4 bases at V and 4 bases at J, with 14 bases in the middle. This CDR3 comprises 15 residues. Per the germline V gene, CDR1 is MNHEY and CDR2 is SMNVEV (reference sequence). The chain's CDR3 is CASSSLTGLNQPQHF. The CDR3 coding sequence is TGTGCCAGCAGTTCCCTGACAGGCTTAAATCAGCCCCAGCATTTT.

This chain uses TRBV27 with TRBJ1-6; no reliable D call. The ends were cut back, 5 bases at V and 0 bases at J, with 5 bases in the middle. This CDR3 spans 14 amino acids. The germline CDR1 and CDR2 sequences are MNHEY and SMNVEV (reference sequence). CDR3 coding DNA: TGTGCCAGCAGTGCGGACTCCTATAATTCACCCCTCCACTTT. Translated: CASSADSYNSPLHF.

The V gene is TRBV12-5, the J gene TRBJ1-3; D might be TRBD1 (6 bases). With 5 bases removed from V and 0 bases from J, the gap between germline ends came to 14 bases. Germline lookup yields CDR1 LGHNT and CDR2 FRNRAP. The CDR3 runs 16 residues. CDR3 sequence: CASGPFRGDSGNTIYF. The CDR3 region has the DNA TGTGCTAGTGGTCCGTTCAGGGGCGACTCTGGAAACACCATATATTTT.

This rearrangement joins TRBV9 to TRBJ1-2, with 9 bases aligning to TRBD1. CDR3 size: 13 residues. The V gene end was trimmed by 0 bases and the J gene end by 7 bases; junction bases not matched to a gene: 1. The germline CDR1 and CDR2 sequences are SGDLS and YYNGEE. CDR3 bases: TGTGCCAGCAGCGTAGGGGACAGGGCTGGCTACACCTTC. Amino acid sequence: CASSVGDRAGYTF.

The chain links TRBV7-9 to TRBJ2-2, with D possibly being TRBD2 (6 bases). Per the germline V gene, CDR1 is SEHNR and CDR2 is FQNEAQ (reference sequence). The V end lost 1 base, the J end lost 1 base, and 16 bases lay between the germline ends. The CDR3 covers 18 residues. The CDR3 sequence is CASSLVRWGDQNTGELFF. CDR3 coding DNA: TGTGCCAGCAGCTTAGTCCGATGGGGGGACCAGAACACCGGGGAGCTGTTTTTT.

CDR3 region: CASSTRTSGSADTQYF. CDR3 DNA: TGTGCCAGTAGTACCAGGACTAGCGGGAGCGCAGATACGCAGTATTTT. The V and J genes are TRBV19 and TRBJ2-3; 13 positions match TRBD2. This CDR3 has 16 residues. Germline CDR1 is LNHDA and CDR2 is SQIVND (reference sequence). V lost 4 bases, J lost 4 bases, and 5 bases stayed unmatched.

This clone has more than one count but fewer than ten. The chain is built from TRBV7-9 and TRBJ2-5; D is perhaps TRBD1 (5 bases). The CDR3 runs to 12 residues. CDR1 and CDR2 (germline): SEHNR, FQNEAQ (reference sequence). V lost 2 bases and J lost 6, with 7 bases in between. CDR3 nucleotide sequence: TGTGCCAGCAGCTTATCAGGGAAGACCCAGTACTTC. Protein sequence: CASSLSGKTQYF.

This sequence joins TRBV30 and TRBJ2-3, with D maybe TRBD2 (6 bases). This CDR3 has 17 amino acids. The V and J ends lost 4 bases and 0 bases respectively, with 20 bases between them. Germline values: CDR1 GTSNPN, CDR2 SVGIG (reference sequence). The CDR3 coding sequence is TGTGCCTGGAAAGGAGGGGTTTCCTACTCTAGCACAGATACGCAGTATTTT. Translating it yields CAWKGGVSYSSTDTQYF.

This clone was seen a single time. V usage is TRBV5-1 and J usage is TRBJ2-3; tentatively, D is TRBD1 (6 bases). The CDR3 length is 15 residues. Germline CDR1 is SGHRS and CDR2 is YFSETQ. Trimming took off 3 bases at V and 1 base at J, with 12 bases between the two ends. The CDR3 DNA is TGCGCCAGCAGCTACCAGGGGAGAGGCACAGATACGCAGTATTTT. Translated: CASSYQGRGTDTQYF.

The rearrangement uses TRBV9 and TRBJ2-7; 7 bases map to TRBD2. Germline values: CDR1 SGDLS, CDR2 YYNGEE. The CDR3 is made up of 15 amino acids. V lost 0 bases to trimming and J lost 3 bases; unmatched junction nucleotides: 6. CDR3 nucleotides: TGTGCCAGCAGCGTAGGGGTAGCGGGTAGCTACGAGCAGTACTTC. It yields the protein CASSVGVAGSYEQYF.

This clone was seen a handful of times. The J gene is TRBJ2-3, the V gene TRBV18, with no clear D. This CDR3 has 11 residues. Germline CDR1 reads KGHSH; CDR2 reads LQKENI. V lost 6 bases to trimming and J lost 6 bases, with 7 bases between them. The CDR3 DNA reads TGTGCCAGCTCCACGAGGGATACGCAGTATTTT. Protein product: CASSTRDTQYF.

J is TRBJ2-3 and V is TRBV2; D gene unclear. Germline V gives CDR1 SNHLY, CDR2 FYNNEI. V lost 6 bases and J lost 5, with 9 bases in between. The CDR3 loop spans 12 amino acids. The CDR3 sequence is CASSASGDTQYF. As DNA, the CDR3 is TGTGCCAGCAGCGCCAGTGGAGATACGCAGTATTTT. The full variable domain, with the rest looked up from reference TRBV2 and TRBJ2-3, is EPEVTQTPSHQVTQMGQEVILRCVPISNHLYFYWYRQILGQKVEFLVSFYNNEISEKSEIFDDQFSVERPDGSNFTLKIRSTKLEDSAMYFCASSASGDTQYFGPGTRLTVL.

The CDR3 region is CASTRAGFSYEQYF. The CDR3 DNA reads as TGTGCCAGCACCCGAGCGGGGTTCTCCTACGAGCAGTACTTC. The chain carries TRBV13 and TRBJ2-7; 7 nucleotides align to TRBD2. The V gene's germline CDR1 is PRHDT and CDR2 FYEKMQ (reference sequence). Trimming at V came to 7 bases and at J to 0 bases, leaving 6 bases not matched to a gene. CDR3 length equals 14 residues. Looking up the rest from reference TRBV13 and TRBJ2-7 gives the full variable domain: AAGVIQSPRHLIKEKRETATLKCYPIPRHDTVYWYQQGPGQDPQFLISFYEKMQSDKGSIPDRFSAQQFSDYHSELNMSSLELGDSALYFCASTRAGFSYEQYFGPGTRLTVT.

This chain connects TRBV5-6 to TRBJ1-3; possibly TRBD1 for D (6 bases). The CDR3 has 14 amino acids. Germline lookup yields CDR1 SGHDT and CDR2 YYEEEE. V was pared by 4 bases and J by 3 bases, with 11 bases between. CDR3 region: CASSEQGSGNTIYF. In nucleotides, the CDR3 is TGTGCCAGCAGCGAACAGGGTAGTGGAAACACCATATATTTT. Together with reference TRBV5-6 and TRBJ1-3, the CDR3 gives the full variable domain: DAGVTQSPTHLIKTRGQQVTLRCSPKSGHDTVSWYQQALGQGPQFIFQYYEEEERQRGNFPDRFSGHQFPNYSSELNVNALLLGDSALYLCASSEQGSGNTIYFGEGSWLTVV.

This clone was seen once. This rearrangement joins TRBV5-4 to TRBJ1-2; 7 bases are a match to TRBD1. The CDR3 contains 14 residues. Germline V gene data show CDR1 as SGHNT and CDR2 as YYREEE (reference sequence). Unmatched junction bases numbered 9, after V lost 6 bases and J lost 4 bases. This CDR3 is CASKKTGQPYGYTF. As DNA, the CDR3 is TGTGCCAGCAAAAAAACGGGACAGCCCTATGGCTACACCTTC.